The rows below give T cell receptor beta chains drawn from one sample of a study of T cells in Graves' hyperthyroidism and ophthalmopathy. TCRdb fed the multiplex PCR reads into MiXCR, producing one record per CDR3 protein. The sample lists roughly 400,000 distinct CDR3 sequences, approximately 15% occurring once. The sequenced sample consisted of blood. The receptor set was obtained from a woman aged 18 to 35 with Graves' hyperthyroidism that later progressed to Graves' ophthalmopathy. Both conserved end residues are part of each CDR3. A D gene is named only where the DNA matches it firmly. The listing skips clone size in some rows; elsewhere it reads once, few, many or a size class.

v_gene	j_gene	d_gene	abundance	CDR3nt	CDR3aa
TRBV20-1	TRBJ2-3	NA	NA	TGCAGTGCCAGTGATAGGTCTATATCAAGGCCCTTCACAGATACGCAGTATTTT	CSASDRSISRPFTDTQYF
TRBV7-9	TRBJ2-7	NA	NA	TGTGCCAGCAGCTTAACGCGCAGTTCCTACGAGCAGTACTTC	CASSLTRSSYEQYF
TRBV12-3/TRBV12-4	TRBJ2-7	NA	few	TGTGCCAGCAGTTTACAGAGTTTGGGCGAGCAGTACTTC	CASSLQSLGEQYF
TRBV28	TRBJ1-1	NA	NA	TGTGCCAGCAGTTTGGGGCGGGGGGGGCTGGGTTTCTTT	CASSLGRGGLGFF
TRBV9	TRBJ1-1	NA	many	TGTGCCAGCAGCGTAGTCATGAACACTGAAGCTTTCTTT	CASSVVMNTEAFF
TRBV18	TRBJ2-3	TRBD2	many	TGTGCCAGCTCACCCCGGGAGGGAGATACGCAGTATTTT	CASSPREGDTQYF
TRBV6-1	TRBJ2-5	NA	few	TGTGCCACTGCATCCGGGTGGGGGGAGACCCAGTACTTC	CATASGWGETQYF
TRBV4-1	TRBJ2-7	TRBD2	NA	TGCGCCAGCAGCCAACAGAGGGGACTAGCGGGAGTTTCATACGAGCAGTACTTC	CASSQQRGLAGVSYEQYF
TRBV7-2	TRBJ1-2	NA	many	TGTGCCAGCAGCCGAGGAGGGGGGGACTATGGCTACACCTTC	CASSRGGGDYGYTF
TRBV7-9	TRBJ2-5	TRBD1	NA	TGTGCCAGCAGCACCCGGGACAGGGATCAAGAGACCCAGTACTTC	CASSTRDRDQETQYF
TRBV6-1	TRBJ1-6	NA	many	TGTGCCAGCACCAACGGGGCCAGACGTCGGAATTCACCCCTCCACTTT	CASTNGARRRNSPLHF
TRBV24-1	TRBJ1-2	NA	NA	TGTGCCACCAGTGGTACAGGGCGTTATGGCTACACCTTC	CATSGTGRYGYTF
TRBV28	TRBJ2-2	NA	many	TGTGCCAGCAGTCTTATTAAACACGGGACGAGACGGACCGGGGAGCTGTTTTTT	CASSLIKHGTRRTGELFF
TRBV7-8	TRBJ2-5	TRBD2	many	TGTGCCAGCAGCGTTAGCGGGAAAAAGACCCAGTACTTC	CASSVSGKKTQYF
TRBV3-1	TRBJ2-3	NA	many	TGTGCCAGCAGCCCCTCGGCGGCGACAGATACGCAGTATTTT	CASSPSAATDTQYF
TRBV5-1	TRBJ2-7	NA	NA	TGCGCCAGCAGCTCAACCGGGCCTAACTTAGGCTACGAGCAGTACTTC	CASSSTGPNLGYEQYF
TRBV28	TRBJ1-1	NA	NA	TGTGCCAGCAGTTCCCCGGGAAGACCGAACACTGAAGCTTTCTTT	CASSSPGRPNTEAFF
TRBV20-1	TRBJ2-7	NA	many	TGCAGTGCTAGCAGGGTTTTTATCAAGACCGGGCAGTACTTC	CSASRVFIKTGQYF
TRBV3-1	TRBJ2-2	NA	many	TGTGCCAGCAGCCCCCGGCCCGGGGAGCTGTTTTTT	CASSPRPGELFF
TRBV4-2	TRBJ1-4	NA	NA	TGTGCCAGCAGCCGTGAATCGGGCACACAGGAAAAACTGTTTTTT	CASSRESGTQEKLFF
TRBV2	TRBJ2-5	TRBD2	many	TGTGCCAGCAGTGAAGGGGGGGGACTGGCAGAGACCCAGTACTTC	CASSEGGGLAETQYF
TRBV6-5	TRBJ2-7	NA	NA	TGTGCCAGCAGTTACTCAGAGATCGACGAGCAGTACTTC	CASSYSEIDEQYF
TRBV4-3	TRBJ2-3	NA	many	TGCGCCAGCAGCCAAGTACAGGGTTATGAAGATACGCAGTATTTT	CASSQVQGYEDTQYF
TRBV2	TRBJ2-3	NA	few	TGTGCCAGCGCAGGGTGGGGGAGCACAGATACGCAGTATTTT	CASAGWGSTDTQYF
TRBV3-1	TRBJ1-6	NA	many	TGTGCCAGCAGCCAAGATTTCGGGAAGTCACCCCTCCACTTT	CASSQDFGKSPLHF
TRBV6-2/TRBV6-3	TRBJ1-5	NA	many	TGTGCCAGCAGTTACTCGATGTACGGGGGAAGCAATCAGCCCCAGCATTTT	CASSYSMYGGSNQPQHF
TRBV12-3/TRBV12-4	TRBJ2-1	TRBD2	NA	TGTGCCAGCAGCGCCGGGGATAGCGGGAGGGCGAATGAGCAGTTCTTC	CASSAGDSGRANEQFF
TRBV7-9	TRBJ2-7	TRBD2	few	TGTGCCAGCAGCTCCCGGACTAGCGGGAGGGACGAGCAGTACTTC	CASSSRTSGRDEQYF
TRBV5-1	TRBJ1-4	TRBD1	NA	TGCGCCAGCAGCCAACAGGGGGGGGAAAAACTGTTTTTT	CASSQQGGEKLFF
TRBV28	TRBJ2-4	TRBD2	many	TGTGCCAGCAGTCCAAGGGCCTTTAGCGGGCAGGATCAGTACTTC	CASSPRAFSGQDQYF
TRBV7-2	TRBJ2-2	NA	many	TGTGCCAGCAGCTTGGGCAGGGCGAGCACCGGGGAGCTGTTTTTT	CASSLGRASTGELFF
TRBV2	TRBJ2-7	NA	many	TGTGCCAGCAGTGACTCGGGAGTCGACGAGCAGTACTTC	CASSDSGVDEQYF
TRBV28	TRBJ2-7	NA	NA	TGTGTCAGCTCCTACACCTACGAGCAGTACTTC	CVSSYTYEQYF
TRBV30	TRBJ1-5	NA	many	TGTGCCTGGAGTCAGGGGCTCAATCAGCCCCAGCATTTT	CAWSQGLNQPQHF
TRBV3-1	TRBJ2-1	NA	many	TGTGCCAGCAGCCAATTTTGGGGGGACAATGAGCAGTTCTTC	CASSQFWGDNEQFF
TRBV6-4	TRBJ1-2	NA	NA	TGTGCCAGCAGTGAAGGCGTTAGTGGTAGGACCGCTTTCTTCTATGGCTACACCTTC	CASSEGVSGRTAFFYGYTF
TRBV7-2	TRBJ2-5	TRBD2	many	TGTGCCAGCAGCTTATTTGTAGCGGGACAAGAGACCCAGTACTTC	CASSLFVAGQETQYF